This T cell receptor beta chain appears in the sequencing data of a study of graft-versus-host responses after intestinal transplantation. Study background: Multivisceral, liver-intestinal, or isolated intestinal grafts were transplanted into recipients. Anti-thymocyte globulin induction was given to all recipients, followed by tacrolimus and steroids for about 3 years. Study-level points and caveats: The authors found GvH clones in recipient marrow, some appearing first in ileum or blood.

In regard to this clone: Antigen unknown.

This CDR3 has 12 amino acids. Trimming took 7 bases from V and 7 from J; bases not matched to a gene: 5. Germline V gene data show CDR1 as SQVTM and CDR2 as ANQGSEA. TCRdb keeps only in-frame clones here, not all; method: immunoSEQ multiplex PCR. The data show 100,000 to 140,000 clones, with over 80% seen just once and around 0.7% held by the top ten. Material: unstimulated CD4+ T cells sorted from spleen or lymph node cells, obtained before transplant. The clonotype originates from a human donor who was the organ donor for an intestinal transplant. J is TRBJ2-5 and V is TRBV29-1; 11 nucleotides align to TRBD2. The CDR3 loop reads CSGGLAEGTQYF. CDR3 in DNA: TGCAGCGGGGGACTAGCGGAGGGGACCCAGTACTTC.